What follows describes a single TCR beta chain. Its cognate antigen is unknown. The data were obtained in a study of T cell responses to AZD1222 COVID-19 vaccine. Overall study findings and caveats: Two AZD1222 doses significantly raised spike-specific TCR breadth and depth over controls. The repertoires were collected only after the peak T cell response.

Here immunoSEQ multiplex PCR was the method, and the copy in TCRdb shows in-frame clones only, minus some. This table holds some 110,000 clones, roughly 90% found once. The germline V and J ends were trimmed by 0 bases and 4 bases, with 9 bases remaining between them. Germline V lookup: CDR1 LGHNA, CDR2 YNFKEQ. The CDR3 contains 14 residues. Sample: peripheral blood, taken on day 0 of AZD1222 vaccination. This sequence joins TRBV4-2 and TRBJ1-2, with D uncertain. The sequence derives from an adult in good health. The chain's CDR3 is CASSQDERIYGYTF. The CDR3 region has the DNA TGTGCCAGCAGCCAAGATGAACGGATCTATGGCTACACCTTC.